This entry lists 20 T cell receptor beta chains sequenced from one sample in a study of T-cell reconstitution after alpha-beta-depleted transplantation in children (dated by TCRdb to 2016 to 2017). The protocol used for the library was PCR. The sequencer was an Illumina HiSeq 2500. TCR libraries were prepared with molecular barcoding, using unique molecular identifiers to normalize TCRbeta repertoire quantification. Starting from the raw public reads, TCRdb applied fastp trimming at Q25, assembled clones with MiXCR and retained in-frame beta chains. One record per CDR3 amino acid sequence lists the most common genes and DNA. Counted in this sample were almost 400,000 distinct CDR3 sequences; about a fifth of them appeared once. The top ten constitute around 4% of the sample. This material consisted of PBMCs from the stem cell graft donor, taken from the stem cell graft. These receptors all stem from a human donor who donated a stem cell graft to a child with acute myeloid leukemia.

The chain links TRBV10-2 to TRBJ2-7; D unresolved. Trimming left V 10 bases short and J 6 bases short, with 19 bases between. The germline V gene encodes CDR1 WSHSY and CDR2 SAAADI. The CDR3 totals 13 residues. The CDR3 here is CANSISTATEQYF. DNA of the CDR3: TGCGCCAACTCGATTTCGACGGCGACCGAGCAGTACTTC.

The rearrangement uses TRBV5-1 and TRBJ2-2, with D hard to call. Germline V gives CDR1 SGHRS, CDR2 YFSETQ. The CDR3 length is 12 residues. V gave up 5 bases and J gave up 10 bases, with 12 bases separating them. CDR3 sequence (DNA): TGCGCCAGCAGTCCCGCAGTCAAGGAGCTGTTTTTT. It translates to CASSPAVKELFF.

The chain couples TRBV28 to TRBJ2-5, with D maybe TRBD2 (7 bases). The germline V gene encodes CDR1 MDHEN and CDR2 SYDVKM. This CDR3 contains 14 residues. The V end lost 6 bases, the J end lost 5 bases, and 16 bases lay between the germline ends. The CDR3 protein is CASSLGGRRETQYF. The CDR3 DNA is TGTGCCAGCAGCTTGGGGGGGCGCAGGGAGACCCAGTACTTC.

This clonotype has a count of ten or more. This chain connects TRBV4-3 to TRBJ2-3, with D tentatively TRBD1 (6 bases). CDR1 is LGHNA and CDR2 is YSLEER in the germline V gene. The CDR3 extends over 15 amino acids. V was trimmed by 0 bases and J by 5 bases, leaving 12 bases between them. The CDR3 sequence: CASSQDPQGLDTQYF. The CDR3 DNA follows: TGCGCCAGCAGCCAAGATCCACAGGGCTTAGATACGCAGTATTTT.

This rearrangement joins TRBV29-1 to TRBJ2-2; 7 positions agree with TRBD1. CDR1 and CDR2 (germline): SQVTM, ANQGSEA. The length of the CDR3 is 15 residues. Losses at the gene ends were 6 bases for V and 3 bases for J; bases not matched to a gene: 10. The CDR3 nucleotides are TGCAGCGTCCGTGTTTCGGGACAGTACACCGGGGAGCTGTTTTTT. Its protein product is CSVRVSGQYTGELFF.

The chain employs TRBV6-5 and TRBJ1-1; no firm D call. The CDR3 has 15 residues. CDR1 is MNHEY, CDR2 SVGAGI, per germline. V dropped 2 bases and J dropped 1 base, with 11 bases sitting between them. The CDR3 loop reads CASSYPKKQNTEAFF. The CDR3 DNA follows: TGTGCCAGCAGTTACCCTAAAAAGCAGAACACTGAAGCTTTCTTT.

This clonotype was observed a few times. CDR3 amino acids: CASRVAGGPHEQFF. The DNA of the CDR3 is TGTGCCAGCAGGGTAGCGGGAGGGCCCCATGAGCAGTTCTTC. V is TRBV28 and J is TRBJ2-1, with 11 bases aligning to TRBD2. CDR3 size: 14 residues. The V gene end was trimmed by 6 bases and the J gene end by 8 bases; junction bases not matched to a gene: 6. Germline CDR1 and CDR2: MDHEN and SYDVKM.

In this sample, this clonotype turned up a few times. The gene calls are TRBV29-1 and TRBJ1-1; D not resolved. V was clipped by 2 bases and J by 10 bases, with 11 bases between them. Germline CDR1 SQVTM, CDR2 ANQGSEA. The CDR3 has 11 residues. The CDR3: CSVELFLGAFF. The CDR3 bases are TGCAGCGTTGAACTTTTTCTTGGAGCTTTCTTT.

The chain is built from TRBV9 and TRBJ2-1; 8 bases map to TRBD2. Germline V gene lookup returns CDR1 SGDLS and CDR2 YYNGEE. The CDR3 has 15 residues. Trimming at V came to 3 bases and at J to 1 base, leaving 3 bases not matched to a gene. The CDR3 bases are TGTGCCAGCAGCGAGGGACTAGGGTCCTACAATGAGCAGTTCTTC. It yields the protein CASSEGLGSYNEQFF.

This clonotype has ten or more counts. The chain couples TRBV27 to TRBJ2-2; D is ambiguous. This CDR3 region has 17 residues. The V gene's germline CDR1 is MNHEY and CDR2 SMNVEV (reference sequence). V lost 5 bases to trimming and J lost 1 base, with 17 bases between them. The CDR3 protein is CASSKPPSWENTGELFF. CDR3 in DNA: TGTGCCAGCAGTAAACCTCCTTCGTGGGAGAACACCGGGGAGCTGTTTTTT.

For the CDR3, the DNA is TGTGCCAGCAGCGACGGACAATTTAACACCGGGGAGCTGTTTTTT. Translating it yields CASSDGQFNTGELFF. The chain links TRBV7-2 to TRBJ2-2; perhaps TRBD1 as D (5 bases). Germline lookup yields CDR1 SGHTA and CDR2 FQGNSA. The CDR3 is 15 amino acids. V lost 5 bases, J lost 2 bases, and 12 bases lay in between.

The CDR3 loop reads CASSNGLAGAYEQYF. CDR3 nucleotide sequence: TGTGCCAGCAGTAACGGACTAGCGGGAGCCTACGAGCAGTACTTC. The chain joins TRBV25-1 to TRBJ2-7, with 13 nucleotides matching TRBD2. CDR3 length: 15 amino acids. The trim removed 5 bases at V and 2 bases at J, leaving 3 bases unmatched. Germline CDR1 reads MGHDK; CDR2 reads SYGVNS.

This clonotype was seen a handful of times. The J gene is TRBJ2-7, the V gene TRBV5-1, with D uncertain. The CDR3 covers 13 residues. V was clipped by 2 bases and J by 4 bases, with 10 bases between them. The V gene's germline CDR1 is SGHRS and CDR2 YFSETQ. In nucleotides, the CDR3 is TGCGCCAGCAGCTTTAATGCAGGATACGAGCAGTACTTC. Amino acid sequence: CASSFNAGYEQYF.

This clonotype was seen only a few times. The rearrangement links TRBV4-1 to TRBJ2-1; 13 bases align to TRBD2. Germline trimming cut 4 bases from V and 0 bases from J; bases unmatched to any gene: 3. This CDR3 is 17 amino acids long. CDR1 is MGHRA, CDR2 YSYEKL, per germline. As DNA, the CDR3 is TGCGCCAGCAGCCCCGGACTAGCGGGGGTCTCCTACAATGAGCAGTTCTTC. Its translation: CASSPGLAGVSYNEQFF.

The chain combines TRBV5-1 with TRBJ2-7; maybe TRBD2 (5 bases). V lost 4 bases, J lost 3 bases, and 17 bases lay in between. This CDR3 has 15 amino acids. CDR1 SGHRS and CDR2 YFSETQ come from the germline V gene. CDR3 nucleotide sequence: TGCGCCAGCAGCCGGGGTCAACCCGGGGACTACGAGCAGTACTTC. Its translation: CASSRGQPGDYEQYF.

The table lists this clonotype with many counts. The rearrangement uses TRBV29-1 and TRBJ2-2; TRBD2 is a possible D gene (6 bases). There are 15 residues in the CDR3. The V gene's germline CDR1 is SQVTM and CDR2 ANQGSEA. V was pared by 3 bases and J by 2 bases, with 13 bases between. The CDR3 DNA follows: TGCAGCGTTGAGATGTCCGGGAGTAACACCGGGGAGCTGTTTTTT. This sequence encodes CSVEMSGSNTGELFF.

This clonotype appeared a few times. The chain has TRBV7-2 and TRBJ2-1, with 8 nucleotides matching TRBD2. The length of the CDR3 is 16 residues. Germline assignment: CDR1 SGHTA and CDR2 FQGNSA. J was trimmed by 2 bases and V by 7 bases; bases with no gene match: 10. The CDR3, as DNA: TGTGCCAGCACCTCAGATTTGACTAGCGCCTACAATGAGCAGTTCTTC. Translation gives CASTSDLTSAYNEQFF.

The chain couples TRBV14 to TRBJ2-7, with 13 bases lining up with TRBD2. This CDR3 has 17 residues. Per germline, CDR1 SGHDN and CDR2 FVKESK. V shed 4 bases, J shed 3 bases, and the junction held 9 bases outside the gene matches. CDR3 nucleotides: TGTGCCAGCAGCCTATCCTCGGGACTAGCGGGAAGCTACGAGCAGTACTTC. Amino acid sequence: CASSLSSGLAGSYEQYF. The variable domain in full, with the rest retrieved from reference TRBV14 and TRBJ2-7, is EAGVTQFPSHSVIEKGQTVTLRCDPISGHDNLYWYRRVMGKEIKFLLHFVKESKQDESGMPNNRFLAERTGGTYSTLKVQPAELEDSGVYFCASSLSSGLAGSYEQYFGPGTRLTVT.

The V call is TRBV12-3 or TRBV12-4, the J call TRBJ2-3; D uncertain. CDR3 length: 13 amino acids. V was trimmed by 7 bases and J by 4 bases, leaving 12 bases between them. This CDR3 reads CASTLSSADTQYF. CDR3 sequence (DNA): TGTGCCAGCACCCTTTCGAGTGCAGATACGCAGTATTTT.

In its sample, this clonotype was seen many times. The chain carries TRBV7-2 and TRBJ2-2; D unresolved. The CDR3 is made up of 15 amino acids. From germline, CDR1 is SGHTA and CDR2 FQGNSA. V was shortened by 3 bases and J by 0 bases, with 8 bases between the two germline ends. This CDR3 is CASSLAATNTGELFF. The CDR3 coding sequence is TGTGCCAGCAGCTTGGCGGCCACGAACACCGGGGAGCTGTTTTTT.